This T cell receptor (beta chain) is from a study of shared clonotypes between healthy human individuals. Everyone who donated was a Caucasian adult who lived in Nashville, Tennessee. A remark on this clone: The antigen is unknown.

V lost 4 bases to trimming and J lost 6 bases; unmatched junction nucleotides: 13. Germline V gene data show CDR1 as MGHRA and CDR2 as YSYEKL. This CDR3 contains 17 residues. Assay used: immunoSEQ multiplex PCR; TCRdb lists only in-frame clones, some missing. The data show about 2.4 million clones, approximately 93% seen once. Study conclusions and caveats: Exclusively blood specimens were collected; tissue repertoires likely differ.

The sequence was obtained from a man aged 18-30 years in good health. Some clones in this sample may be carry-over from other donors' samples. The sample taken for sequencing was naive CD4+ T cells from PBMCs. Subset defined: CD45RA+ positively selected. The rearrangement uses TRBV4-1 and TRBJ2-3, with 10 bases identical to TRBD2. The CDR3 reads CASSLRSGRAVTDTQYF. Written as DNA, the CDR3 is TGCGCCAGCAGCCTCCGCAGCGGGAGGGCTGTGACTGATACGCAGTATTTT.